The clone carrying this T cell receptor beta chain has ten or more counts. TCR beta CDR3 regions were amplified from RNA. TCR CDR3 underwent first-round RT-PCR with the HTBI primer set. TCRdb re-derived calls from the multiplex PCR reads in MiXCR, one entry per CDR3 protein. Here the sample spans around 490,000 distinct CDR3 sequences, 15% to 20% being singletons. Germline V gives CDR1 MNHNS, CDR2 SASEGT. The V gene lost 7 bases and the J gene lost 3 bases, with 21 bases spanning the gap. CDR3 length: 16 amino acids. Source material for PBMCs was about 10 ml fresh peripheral blood. This entry is derived from a study of T cells in Graves' hyperthyroidism and ophthalmopathy.

The receptor was derived from a man aged 40-49 years with Graves' ophthalmopathy. The sequenced sample consisted of blood. The V gene is TRBV6-1, the J gene TRBJ1-1, with D uncertain. CDR3 residues: CASIKSRWGGYTEAFF. CDR3 DNA: TGTGCCAGCATCAAATCTAGGTGGGGAGGCTACACTGAAGCTTTCTTT.